This T cell receptor beta chain came from a study of blood T cells in healthy people across ages. Study outcomes and limitations: Older age went with lower TCR beta diversity per million T cells, in a roughly linear way.

Through a sample-barcoded 5' primer and a J-beta primer mix, a second PCR was run for 7 to 11 cycles. TCRdb recomputed calls from the 5' RACE reads with MiXCR, one row per CDR3 protein. Of around 1.7 million distinct CDR3 sequences in the sample, 28% were seen once. Germline values: CDR1 ENHRY, CDR2 SYGVKD. CDR3 length equals 14 residues. Trimming removed 6 bases from V and 0 bases from J, with 12 bases in between. A minimum of 7 million PBMCs was isolated per sample. This clonotype was seen only a few times. Its cognate antigen is unknown. The V and J genes are TRBV10-3 and TRBJ2-7, with a possible D match to TRBD2 (6 bases). The sample comprised blood. This TCR was sampled from a woman aged 25 to 45 in good health. The CDR3 sequence: CAISRDSSSYEQYF. CDR3 bases: TGTGCCATCAGCCGGGACTCAAGCTCCTACGAGCAGTACTTC.